These 10 T cell receptor beta chains were all obtained from the same sample, sequenced in a study of blood T cell repertoires in COVID-19. Repertoires were generated with immunoSEQ multiplex PCR, while TCRdb's copy carries only in-frame clones and drops some. The sample lists approximately 150,000 clones, roughly 90% occurring once. What was sequenced was peripheral blood. Receptors were obtained from a woman in her seventies with acute or convalescent COVID-19.

The J gene is TRBJ2-2, the V gene TRBV7-2; 10 bases align to TRBD1. CDR1 and CDR2 (germline): SGHTA, FQGNSA. The junction had 3 bases not matched to a gene; V was cut back by 6 bases and J by 2 bases. This CDR3 spans 15 amino acids. DNA of the CDR3: TGTGCCAGCAGGGACAGGGGGGATAACACCGGGGAGCTGTTTTTT. Its protein is CASRDRGDNTGELFF.

The rearrangement joins TRBV18 to TRBJ1-5; the D gene is possibly TRBD1 (6 bases). V lost 4 bases and J 7 bases, leaving 8 bases between the germline ends. CDR3 length: 12 amino acids. CDR1 and CDR2 from the germline V gene are KGHSH and LQKENI. The CDR3 loop reads CASSRGQQPQHF. CDR3 nucleotides: TGTGCCAGCTCACGGGGGCAGCAGCCCCAGCATTTT.

J is TRBJ1-5 and V is TRBV12-3 or TRBV12-4; a possible D gene is TRBD1 (5 bases). Trimming left V 1 base short and J 14 bases short, with 15 bases between. CDR3 length equals 13 residues. The CDR3, as DNA: TGTGCCAGCAGTTTAGGACCAGTCGGGGGGGAGCATTTT. This codes for CASSLGPVGGEHF.

V usage is TRBV19 and J usage is TRBJ2-1, with a tentative D call TRBD1 (5 bases). The germline V and J ends were trimmed by 5 bases and 2 bases, with 10 bases remaining between them. The length of the CDR3 is 14 residues. CDR1 LNHDA and CDR2 SQIVND come from the germline V gene (reference sequence). CDR3 DNA: TGTGCCAGTAGTGCGGACACAACCTACAATGAGCAGTTCTTC. Translating it yields CASSADTTYNEQFF.

This clone occurred a few times. The rearrangement joins TRBV6-2 or TRBV6-3 to TRBJ2-7, with 16 positions matching TRBD2. Looked up from germline, CDR1 is MNHEY and CDR2 is SVGEGT. This CDR3 contains 15 residues. V gave up 6 bases and J gave up 6 bases; unmatched junction bases: 5. CDR3 in DNA: TGTGCCAGCAGCCGGGGACTAGCGGGAGGGCTCGAGCAGTACTTC. Translating gives CASSRGLAGGLEQYF.

The chain employs TRBV5-1 and TRBJ1-4; no reliable D call. Germline loops: CDR1 SGHRS, CDR2 YFSETQ. V was shortened by 1 base and J by 6 bases, with 10 bases between the two germline ends. CDR3 length: 14 residues. CDR3 protein: CASSLTTLDEKLFF. The DNA of the CDR3 is TGCGCCAGCAGCTTGACTACCCTGGATGAAAAACTGTTTTTT.

The chain couples TRBV28 to TRBJ1-6; D is perhaps TRBD1 (6 bases). CDR1 and CDR2 from the germline V gene are MDHEN and SYDVKM. Between the trimmed V and J ends, which lost 8 bases and 7 bases, there was a span of 21 bases. This CDR3 contains 16 residues. The CDR3 DNA is TGTGCCAGCTGGGGGATGAGCGCAAGGGGGAATTCACCCCTCCACTTT. Translating gives CASWGMSARGNSPLHF.

The rearrangement links TRBV4-2 to TRBJ2-3; the match to TRBD2 covers 10 bases. The J segment lost 0 bases and the V segment lost 0 bases, leaving 12 bases of the junction unmatched. This CDR3 has 20 residues. Germline values: CDR1 LGHNA, CDR2 YNFKEQ. In DNA form, the CDR3 reads TGTGCCAGCAGCCAAGATGCGAGAGCTAGCGGGGGCCCTAGCACAGATACGCAGTATTTT. Translated: CASSQDARASGGPSTDTQYF.

The chain has TRBV12-3 or TRBV12-4 and TRBJ2-1; D is unclear. The CDR3 sequence is 13 residues long. Trimming shortened V by 8 bases and J by 5 bases, and 13 bases separated the two germline ends. The CDR3 reads CASGARINNEQFF. In nucleotides, the CDR3 is TGTGCCAGCGGCGCGAGGATAAACAATGAGCAGTTCTTC.

The chain combines TRBV28 with TRBJ1-2, with 7 nucleotides matching TRBD1. With V trimmed by 0 bases and J by 6 bases, 1 base remained unmatched. The CDR3 has 13 residues. Germline CDR1 reads MDHEN; CDR2 reads SYDVKM. CDR3 amino acids: CASSLWGQNGYTF. The CDR3 bases are TGTGCCAGCAGTTTATGGGGACAGAATGGCTACACCTTC.